These 20 T cell receptor beta chains were sequenced from one sample in a study of CD8+ T cells in alopecia areata. Once RNA had been extracted, it was reverse transcribed into cDNA to act as the sequencing template. This table comes from immunoSEQ multiplex PCR, and its TCRdb copy is limited to in-frame clones, with some not included. The sample lists roughly 200,000 clones; about 55% were seen once. The treatment was: oral pan-JAK inhibitor, 5-10 mg twice daily. Specimen: CD8+ T cells sorted from blood, collected at week 24, from a patient treated with tofacitinib. These TCRs come from a human donor with alopecia areata.

V and J are TRBV7-2 and TRBJ1-6, with 9 bases fitting TRBD1. J gave up 0 bases and V 7 bases, and 13 bases lay outside the gene matches. This CDR3 contains 19 residues. Germline V gene sequence: CDR1 SGHTA, CDR2 FQGNSA. The CDR3: CASTTEPGQGSSYNSPLHF. CDR3 coding DNA: TGTGCCAGCACCACAGAACCGGGACAGGGAAGCTCCTATAATTCACCCCTCCACTTT.

This chain joins TRBV13 and TRBJ2-7; 7 bases are a match to TRBD2. The V gene end was trimmed by 7 bases and the J gene end by 2 bases; junction bases not matched to a gene: 11. This CDR3 contains 15 residues. The germline V gene has CDR1 PRHDT and CDR2 FYEKMQ (reference sequence). CDR3 residues: CASTQGLGGTYEQYF. The CDR3 DNA sequence: TGTGCCAGCACCCAAGGGTTGGGGGGGACCTACGAGCAGTACTTC. Combining the CDR3 with reference TRBV13 and TRBJ2-7 gives the whole variable domain AAGVIQSPRHLIKEKRETATLKCYPIPRHDTVYWYQQGPGQDPQFLISFYEKMQSDKGSIPDRFSAQQFSDYHSELNMSSLELGDSALYFCASTQGLGGTYEQYFGPGTRLTVT.

This clone has a single count. This chain links TRBV27 with TRBJ1-5; D perhaps matches TRBD1 (6 bases). This CDR3 region has 16 residues. V shed 0 bases and J shed 2 bases, with 11 bases lying between them. Germline V gives CDR1 MNHEY, CDR2 SMNVEV (reference sequence). As DNA, the CDR3 is TGTGCCAGCAGTTTATCCGGGGGCGAAGGCAATCAGCCCCAGCATTTT. This codes for CASSLSGGEGNQPQHF.

This rearrangement joins TRBV10-2 to TRBJ2-5; D is possibly TRBD1 (6 bases). Germline values: CDR1 WSHSY, CDR2 SAAADI. Trimming stripped 2 bases from V and 2 bases from J, with 9 bases between. CDR3 length: 14 residues. The CDR3 nucleotides are TGCGCCAGCAGTGAGAGAGGACAGCAAGAGACCCAGTACTTC. Encoded protein: CASSERGQQETQYF.

The chain carries TRBV6-5 and TRBJ1-1, with 7 nucleotides matching TRBD1. The V and J ends lost 5 bases and 4 bases, in that order; junction bases with no gene match: 4. This CDR3 region has 13 residues. Germline V gene sequence: CDR1 MNHEY, CDR2 SVGAGI. CDR3: CASSRQGITEAFF. CDR3 DNA: TGTGCCAGCAGTCGACAGGGTATCACTGAAGCTTTCTTT.

The chain couples TRBV14 to TRBJ2-1; 13 positions agree with TRBD2. From germline, CDR1 is SGHDN and CDR2 FVKESK. Germline trimming cut 3 bases from V and 5 bases from J; bases unmatched to any gene: 1. This CDR3 region has 15 residues. CDR3 nucleotides: TGTGCCAGCAGCCAGGGACTAGCGGGGAACAATGAGCAGTTCTTC. Encoded protein: CASSQGLAGNNEQFF. The full variable domain, rest sourced from reference TRBV14 and TRBJ2-1, is EAGVTQFPSHSVIEKGQTVTLRCDPISGHDNLYWYRRVMGKEIKFLLHFVKESKQDESGMPNNRFLAERTGGTYSTLKVQPAELEDSGVYFCASSQGLAGNNEQFFGPGTRLTVL.

In this sample, this clone turned up a few times. The rearrangement links TRBV30 to TRBJ1-1; D unclear. The CDR3 is 11 amino acids. V was cut by 4 bases and J by 2 bases, with 5 bases left in between. CDR1 and CDR2 from the germline V gene are GTSNPN and SVGIG (reference sequence). The CDR3 loop reads CAWTFNTEAFF. For the CDR3, the DNA is TGTGCCTGGACCTTTAACACTGAAGCTTTCTTT.

The chain links TRBV11-2 to TRBJ2-1, with D maybe TRBD1 (5 bases). V was trimmed by 1 base and J by 10 bases, leaving 8 bases between them. This CDR3 has 12 residues. Germline CDR1 reads SGHAT; CDR2 reads FQNNGV. The CDR3 DNA sequence: TGTGCCAGCAGCTTAGGTCCAGGGGAGCAGTTCTTC. Its translation is CASSLGPGEQFF.

The rearrangement joins TRBV10-3 to TRBJ2-7; a weak D match, TRBD2 (5 bases). Trimming removed 0 bases at V and 7 bases at J, with 13 bases between. This CDR3 comprises 14 residues. Germline CDR1 ENHRY, CDR2 SYGVKD. The CDR3 DNA reads as TGTGCCATCAGTGAGTCGGACTTCGCGGGTGAGCAGTACTTC. As protein: CAISESDFAGEQYF.

V and J are TRBV7-2 and TRBJ2-3; 7 bases align to TRBD1. This CDR3 spans 17 amino acids. Germline V CDR1 and CDR2: SGHTA, FQGNSA. V lost 5 bases to trimming and J lost 0 bases; unmatched junction nucleotides: 11. The CDR3 loop reads CASSPRTGFASTDTQYF. The CDR3, as DNA: TGTGCCAGCAGCCCAAGGACAGGATTCGCTAGCACAGATACGCAGTATTTT.

The V call is TRBV27, the J call TRBJ1-6; D is uncertain. Trimming took off 6 bases at V and 6 bases at J, with 18 bases between the two ends. CDR1 is MNHEY, CDR2 SMNVEV, per germline (reference sequence). The CDR3 is 16 amino acids. The CDR3 DNA reads TGTGCCAGCAGAGAAACCGGGTCCCCATCTAATTCACCCCTCCACTTT. Amino acid sequence: CASRETGSPSNSPLHF.

This chain uses TRBV29-1 with TRBJ2-1; the match to TRBD2 covers 9 bases. Germline V gene sequence: CDR1 SQVTM, CDR2 ANQGSEA. After removal of 6 bases from V and 0 bases from J, the junction contained 9 bases not matched to a gene. This CDR3 contains 16 residues. The CDR3 DNA reads TGCAGCGTAAAGAGCGGGGGGCAGAGCTCCTACAATGAGCAGTTCTTC. Its protein product is CSVKSGGQSSYNEQFF.

This clone was observed a handful of times. This rearrangement joins TRBV7-8 to TRBJ2-7; tentatively, D is TRBD1 (6 bases). Trimming left V 1 base short and J 3 bases short, with 10 bases between. The CDR3 loop spans 14 amino acids. Germline assignment: CDR1 SGHVS and CDR2 FQNEAQ. The CDR3 spells CASSLGRTVYEQYF. The CDR3 DNA follows: TGTGCCAGCAGCTTAGGAAGGACAGTCTACGAGCAGTACTTC.

The genes are TRBV9 and TRBJ2-5; D is ambiguous. The V and J ends lost 0 bases and 5 bases respectively, with 14 bases between them. The CDR3 covers 15 residues. Germline values: CDR1 SGDLS, CDR2 YYNGEE. The CDR3 nucleotides read TGTGCCAGCAGCGTAGAAGGCAGGAGAAGGGAGACCCAGTACTTC. Protein sequence: CASSVEGRRRETQYF.

The rearrangement links TRBV30 to TRBJ2-6; D ambiguous. V lost 2 bases to trimming and J lost 1 base, with 6 bases between them. CDR3 length equals 14 residues. Germline loops: CDR1 GTSNPN, CDR2 SVGIG (reference sequence). DNA of the CDR3: TGTGCCTGGAGTCGGATTTCTGGGGCCAACGTCCTGACTTTC. It yields the protein CAWSRISGANVLTF.

This clone appeared a few times. CDR3 protein: CAWSDPMNTEAFF. CDR3 bases: TGTGCCTGGAGTGACCCAATGAACACTGAAGCTTTCTTT. J is TRBJ1-1 and V is TRBV30; D not certain. Trimming pared 1 base from V and 0 bases from J, leaving 6 bases between. Germline V gives CDR1 GTSNPN, CDR2 SVGIG (reference sequence). The CDR3 has 13 amino acids.

This clone was observed a handful of times. V is TRBV2 and J is TRBJ2-1; 7 bases map to TRBD1. CDR1 and CDR2 (germline): SNHLY, FYNNEI. J gave up 6 bases and V 10 bases, and 6 bases lay outside the gene matches. The CDR3 runs 12 residues. The CDR3 sequence: CAIRDRVNEQFF. The CDR3 coding sequence is TGTGCCATACGTGACAGGGTCAATGAGCAGTTCTTC.

As to this clone: Other nucleotide sequences in the sample specify the same CDR3. This sequence joins TRBV5-6 and TRBJ2-7; 7 bases are shared with TRBD1. Germline lookup yields CDR1 SGHDT and CDR2 YYEEEE. With V trimmed by 0 bases and J by 2 bases, 2 bases remained unmatched. CDR3 size: 14 residues. The CDR3: CASSLGQGAYEQYF. The CDR3 DNA reads TGTGCCAGCAGCTTGGGGCAGGGGGCCTACGAGCAGTACTTC.

The chain combines TRBV27 with TRBJ2-7, with D uncertain. The CDR3 totals 13 residues. Germline V gene lookup returns CDR1 MNHEY and CDR2 SMNVEV (reference sequence). V lost 2 bases and J 2 bases, leaving 7 bases between the germline ends. DNA for the CDR3: TGTGCCAGCAGTTTAGCACAGACCTACGAGCAGTACTTC. This gives the protein CASSLAQTYEQYF.

For this clone: Additional DNA sequences in this sample encode the identical CDR3. This chain connects TRBV7-2 to TRBJ1-1, with a tentative D call TRBD1 (6 bases). Per the germline V gene, CDR1 is SGHTA and CDR2 is FQGNSA. The CDR3 is made up of 13 amino acids. The V and J ends lost 1 base and 6 bases respectively, with 9 bases between them. As DNA, the CDR3 is TGTGCCAGCAGCTTAGGGGGGCGATCTGAAGCTTTCTTT. Translating it yields CASSLGGRSEAFF.